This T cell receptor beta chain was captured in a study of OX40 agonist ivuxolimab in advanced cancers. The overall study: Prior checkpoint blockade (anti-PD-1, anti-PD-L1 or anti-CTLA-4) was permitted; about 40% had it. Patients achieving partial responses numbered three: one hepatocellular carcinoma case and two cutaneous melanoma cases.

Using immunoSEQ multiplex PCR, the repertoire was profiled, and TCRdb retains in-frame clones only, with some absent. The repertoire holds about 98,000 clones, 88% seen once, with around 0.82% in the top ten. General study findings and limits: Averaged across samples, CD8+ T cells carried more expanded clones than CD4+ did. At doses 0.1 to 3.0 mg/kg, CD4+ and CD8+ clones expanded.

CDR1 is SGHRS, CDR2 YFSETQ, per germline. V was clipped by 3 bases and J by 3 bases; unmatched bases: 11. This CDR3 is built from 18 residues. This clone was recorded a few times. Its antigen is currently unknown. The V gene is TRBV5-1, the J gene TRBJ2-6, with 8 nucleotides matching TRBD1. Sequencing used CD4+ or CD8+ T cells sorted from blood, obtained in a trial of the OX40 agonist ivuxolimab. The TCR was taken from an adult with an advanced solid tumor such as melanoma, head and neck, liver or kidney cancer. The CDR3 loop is CASSSGQASSGGANVLTF. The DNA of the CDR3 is TGCGCCAGCAGCTCGGGACAGGCGAGCTCTGGTGGGGCCAACGTCCTGACTTTC.